This record covers a single T cell receptor beta chain. Its target is unknown. This entry is derived from a study of shared clonotypes between healthy human individuals. Study results and limitations: The study found lower generation probabilities in non-shared clonotypes than in those shared by all four donors. It was observed that about 5% of naive CD4 clonotypes were shared across several donors. The authors expected sequencing depth to affect clonotype sharing among donors.

Between the trimmed V and J ends, which lost 5 bases and 4 bases, there was a span of 17 bases. Germline CDR1 is SGHVS and CDR2 is FQNEAQ. The CDR3 runs to 16 residues. Here immunoSEQ multiplex PCR was the method, and the copy in TCRdb shows in-frame clones only, minus some. This sample has over a million clones; approximately 98% occur once, and the top ten carry about 0.45%. This receptor was identified in a man aged 25-40 years in good health. The sequenced material came from naive CD4+ T cells sorted from blood. Documented subset: CD45RA+ positively selected. The J gene is TRBJ2-2, the V gene TRBV7-8; perhaps TRBD1 as D (6 bases). The CDR3 DNA reads as TGTGCCAGCAGCCGTTTACCTCCAGGGGCCACCGGGGAGCTGTTTTTT. Amino acid sequence: CASSRLPPGATGELFF.